The clone carrying this T cell receptor beta chain came up a few times. What it recognizes is unknown. There are 12 residues in the CDR3. CDR1 is MNHEY and CDR2 is SVGAGI in the germline V gene. The V end lost 7 bases, the J end lost 4 bases, and 9 bases lay between the germline ends. The sample belongs to a study of cytomegalovirus exposure and HLA in healthy donors. About the research overall: The approximately 120 validation repertoires were produced on the same platform as the 650 to 800 repertoires of the first cohort. This was reported in a later analysis.

Profiling relied on immunoSEQ multiplex PCR, and the TCRdb table lists in-frame clones only, not all of them. The data hold 120,000 to 150,000 clones, with about 87% observed a single time. Overall study results and limits: The study put roughly 160 TCR beta chains on its list as cytomegalovirus-associated. As was reported, the classifier diagnosed cytomegalovirus status with high specificity and sensitivity. Most TCR sequences proved rare, with some public TCRs found in many donors.

This receptor was identified in a man between 18 and 29 years old in good health and CMV-seropositive. The rearrangement uses TRBV6-5 and TRBJ2-3; no clear D gene. What was sequenced was PBMCs. The CDR3 region is CASTVYPDTQYF. CDR3 DNA sequence: TGTGCCAGCACAGTTTACCCAGATACGCAGTATTTT.